This is a list of T cell receptor beta chains from one sample in a study of T cell repertoires in cytomegalovirus infection. Via MiXCR, TCRdb re-called the reads, giving one row per CDR3 protein. Among 100,000 or so distinct CDR3 sequences listed, less than 25% were seen once. The material sequenced was CD8+ T cells from PBMCs. These TCRs come from a human donor in good health (CMV status not recorded). Some clones in this sample may be carry-over from other donors' samples. Each CDR3 is given with its conserved first and last residue. A D gene is named only where the DNA matches it firmly. Clone size is given for some rows only: seen once, a few or many times, or a class if the clone is expanded.

J | size | V | D | DNA | CDR3
TRBJ1-1 | few | TRBV7-9 | TRBD1 | TGTGCCAGCAGCTCCGGGACAGGGCAGCGGACTGAAGCTTTCTTT | CASSSGTGQRTEAFF
TRBJ2-7 | . | TRBV7-9 | . | TGTGCCAGCAGCTCCTTAGTCTACGAGCAGTACTTC | CASSSLVYEQYF
TRBJ1-6 | few | TRBV12-3/TRBV12-4 | . | TGTGCCAGCAGTGCTGAGGGGGAGAGTTCACCCCTCCACTTT | CASSAEGESSPLHF
TRBJ2-3 | many | TRBV7-2 | TRBD2 | TGTGCCAGCAGCCCAGGGGATAGCGGGGCTAGCACAGATACGCAGTATTTT | CASSPGDSGASTDTQYF
TRBJ1-3 | few | TRBV18 | . | TGTGCCAGCTCACCGTCGGCCCACTCTGGAAACACCATATATTTT | CASSPSAHSGNTIYF
TRBJ1-2 | few | TRBV15 | TRBD1 | TGTGCCACCAGCAGAGATTCCTATAAGGGGGCCTATGGCTACACCTTC | CATSRDSYKGAYGYTF
TRBJ2-7 | . | TRBV28 | TRBD2 | TGTGCCAGCACCGGGGAGGGAACTGTCACTCTGGACGAGCAGTACTTC | CASTGEGTVTLDEQYF
TRBJ2-1 | . | TRBV19 | . | TGTGCCAGTACTCCCTCCGGGACGTTATCCTACAATGAGCAGTTCTTC | CASTPSGTLSYNEQFF
TRBJ2-5 | . | TRBV20-1 | TRBD2 | TGCAGTGTCACGACTAGCGGACGAGTGTTGGGAGAGACCCAGTACTTC | CSVTTSGRVLGETQYF
TRBJ2-2 | . | TRBV30 | . | TGTGCCTGGAGTGTAGGGGGAACCGGGGAGCTGTTTTTT | CAWSVGGTGELFF
TRBJ1-2 | . | TRBV28 | TRBD1 | TGTGCCAGCAGTTTCTTCCCTCAGACAGGGAACTATGGCTACACCTTC | CASSFFPQTGNYGYTF
TRBJ1-5 | . | TRBV6-1 | TRBD1 | TGTGCCAGCAGAGCCGACAGGGGGAACGATCAGCCCCAGCATTTT | CASRADRGNDQPQHF
TRBJ2-7 | many | TRBV6-8 | . | TGTGCCAGCAGTTTGATCGGGATTACGCGGGAAGGTTTCGAGCAGTACTTC | CASSLIGITREGFEQYF
TRBJ2-1 | . | TRBV9 | TRBD2 | TGTGCCAGCAGCGGTCTCCTAGCGGGGATCAGCTCCTACAATGAGCAGTTCTTC | CASSGLLAGISSYNEQFF
TRBJ1-1 | . | TRBV29-1 | . | TGCAGCGGTCACCCCGGTTGGGACACTGAAGCTTTCTTT | CSGHPGWDTEAFF
TRBJ2-7 | . | TRBV9 | TRBD2 | TGTGCCAGCAGCCACACGGGAGGGGGGCCCGAGCAGTACTTC | CASSHTGGGPEQYF
TRBJ2-2 | many | TRBV4-3 | . | TGCGCCAGCAGCCAAGATAATGGAGGGAACACCGGGGAGCTGTTTTTT | CASSQDNGGNTGELFF
TRBJ2-3 | . | TRBV28 | TRBD1 | TGTGCCAGCAGTCTAGGGGGACAGGGTATAGATACGCAGTATTTT | CASSLGGQGIDTQYF
TRBJ2-1 | many | TRBV7-9 | . | TGTGCCAGCAGCTTGGACATTAACGAGCAGTTCTTC | CASSLDINEQFF
TRBJ1-6 | many | TRBV28 | . | TGTGCCAGCATGGCCCCGGAGGGACCATCCTATAATTCACCCCTCCACTTT | CASMAPEGPSYNSPLHF
TRBJ2-7 | . | TRBV14 | . | TGTGCCAGCAGCCAAGATTCGGCGGGGCGCTACGAGCAGTACTTC | CASSQDSAGRYEQYF
TRBJ1-1 | many | TRBV4-3 | . | TGCGCCAGCAGCCAAGATTCATCGGGGCCCTCCACTGAAGCTTTCTTT | CASSQDSSGPSTEAFF
TRBJ1-2 | many | TRBV7-8 | . | TGTGCCAGCAGCCCTCCGGACAGAATCTATGGCTACACCTTC | CASSPPDRIYGYTF
TRBJ2-1 | many | TRBV7-9 | TRBD2 | TGTGCCAGCAGCTTAGGTTGGTCTAGGGAGGGCAATGAGCAGTTCTTC | CASSLGWSREGNEQFF
TRBJ1-1 | . | TRBV4-1 | TRBD1 | TGCGCCAGCGGCTCAGGGGGCAACACTGAAGCTTTCTTT | CASGSGGNTEAFF
TRBJ2-1 | . | TRBV7-8 | TRBD2 | TGTGCCAGCAGCATCGGACTAGTGTACAATGAGCAGTTCTTC | CASSIGLVYNEQFF
TRBJ2-3 | . | TRBV6-2/TRBV6-3 | . | TGTGCCAGCAGTCCCGACACAGATGCGCAGTATTTT | CASSPDTDAQYF
TRBJ1-5 | few | TRBV7-6 | . | TGTGCCAGCAGCTTAAGTCCCAATCAGCCCCAGCATTTT | CASSLSPNQPQHF
TRBJ2-2 | . | TRBV14 | . | TGTGCCAGCAGCCACACGTACACCGGGGAGCTGTTTTTT | CASSHTYTGELFF
TRBJ2-7 | few | TRBV7-6 | . | TGTGCCAGCAGCCTTACGGGCGACACCTACGAGCAGTACTTC | CASSLTGDTYEQYF
TRBJ2-7 | few | TRBV7-9 | TRBD2 | TGTGCCAGCAGCTTAACTAGCGGGAGTCGCAACGAGCAGTACTTC | CASSLTSGSRNEQYF
TRBJ1-1 | . | TRBV6-1 | . | TGCGGGATCACAGGGTTCTACACTGAAGCTTTCTTT | CGITGFYTEAFF
TRBJ2-1 | few | TRBV6-2/TRBV6-3 | . | TGTGCCAGTCACAGCGCCCGCTTTCACGATGAGCAGTTCTTC | CASHSARFHDEQFF
TRBJ2-3 | few | TRBV28 | . | TGTGCTAGCAGTATGGGGGGGGCCCGCGATACGCAGTATTTT | CASSMGGARDTQYF
TRBJ2-7 | . | TRBV4-1 | . | TGCGCCAGCAGCCAAGGTAGCCCTAGCTCCTACGAGCAGTACTTC | CASSQGSPSSYEQYF
TRBJ2-3 | many | TRBV7-8 | TRBD2 | TGTGCCAGCAGCCAGGCAGCGGGGGCGACGCCTACGCAGTATTTT | CASSQAAGATPTQYF
TRBJ2-2 | many | TRBV6-2/TRBV6-3 | . | TGTGCCAGCAGACAAGAGGCGTTGCTGGCGGGAACGAACACCGGGGAGCTGTTTTTT | CASRQEALLAGTNTGELFF
TRBJ2-7 | . | TRBV20-1 | . | TGCAGTGCTAGAGAGGTGGCGGGCAGCTCCTACGAGCAGTACTTC | CSAREVAGSSYEQYF
TRBJ2-1 | many | TRBV7-2 | . | TGTGCCAGCAGCTTAAAGATTAGAAATGAGCAGTTCTTC | CASSLKIRNEQFF
TRBJ1-2 | . | TRBV29-1 | TRBD1 | TGCAGCGTGATGACAGGGGGCAACTATGGCTACACCTTC | CSVMTGGNYGYTF
TRBJ2-5 | . | TRBV6-1 | . | TGTGCCAGCAGGAGGCCGGGCGGGGAGACCCAGTACTTC | CASRRPGGETQYF
TRBJ1-4 | many | TRBV7-3 | . | TGTGCCAGCAGCTTAACACTAGCAACTAATGAAAAACTGTTTTTT | CASSLTLATNEKLFF